This T cell receptor beta chain was found in a study of shared clonotypes between healthy human individuals. Study observations and caveats: Unshared clonotypes carried lower generation probabilities than those common to all four donors.

Researchers divided each subset's genomic DNA evenly across several immunoSEQ plates. This table comes from immunoSEQ multiplex PCR, and its TCRdb copy is limited to in-frame clones, with some not included. Of under 850,000 clones in the sample, over 90% were seen once. Looked up from germline, CDR1 is SGHAT and CDR2 is FQNNGV. After removal of 4 bases from V and 0 bases from J, the junction contained 2 bases not matched to a gene. The CDR3 length is 17 residues. Regarding this clone: Its antigen is currently unknown.

Terminally differentiated effector memory CD45RA+ cells were excluded from the naive CD8 cells, which were CD45RO-negative and positively selected for CCR7. The study drew all its donors from Caucasian adults living in Nashville, Tennessee. The rearrangement links TRBV11-2 to TRBJ2-1; 14 nucleotides match TRBD2. The receptor was derived from a man younger than 45 in good health. Input material: naive CD8+ T cells sorted from blood. The CDR3 is CASSSGTSGSSYNEQFF. CDR3 coding DNA: TGTGCCAGCAGCTCCGGGACTAGCGGGAGCTCCTACAATGAGCAGTTCTTC.